This T cell receptor (beta chain) was sequenced for a study of regulatory T cells in long-lasting Graves disease. The CDR3 is 13 residues long. The V segment lost 4 bases and the J segment 7 bases; nucleotides outside the gene matches: 5. Per germline, CDR1 ENHRY and CDR2 SYGVKD. Described time point: persistent/refractory GD, antithyroid drugs over 5 years with positive TRAb. TCR sequences were obtained from RNA taken from PBMCs. Arm-PCR of CDR3 regions and iRepertoire HTBI primers were the basis on which TCR beta libraries were built. TCRdb reprocessed the multiplex PCR reads via MiXCR and lists one record per CDR3 protein. Altogether over 300,000 distinct CDR3 sequences are present, roughly 21% being singletons, with the ten largest covering 29%. There are many counts of this clonotype.

The chain carries TRBV10-3 and TRBJ1-1; 8 bases map to TRBD1. The sequences come from peripheral blood mononuclear cells (PBMCs), collected when the disease was refractory, from a patient treated with antithyroid drugs. This clonotype was sampled from a female donor with Graves disease. CDR3 amino acids: CAISGQGAVEAFF. The CDR3 nucleotides are TGTGCCATCAGTGGCCAGGGGGCGGTTGAAGCTTTCTTT.